The 10 T cell receptor beta chains below come from one sample, sequenced in a study of blood T cell repertoires in COVID-19. Repertoires were generated with immunoSEQ multiplex PCR, while TCRdb's copy carries only in-frame clones and drops some. The table lists about 220,000 clones, approximately 84% of them singletons, with about 15% in the top ten. The sample consisted of PBMCs or T cells enriched from blood (not recorded which). All receptors come from a man aged 35 to 55 who had recovered from COVID-19.

The chain joins TRBV2 to TRBJ1-2; a weak D match, TRBD1 (6 bases). V dropped 6 bases and J dropped 2 bases, with 10 bases sitting between them. Germline CDR1 SNHLY, CDR2 FYNNEI. This CDR3 contains 13 residues. CDR3 loop: CASSRDTNYGYTF. In nucleotides, the CDR3 is TGTGCCAGCAGCCGGGACACCAACTATGGCTACACCTTC.

The V and J genes are TRBV28 and TRBJ1-1; no clear D. Between the trimmed V and J ends, which lost 7 bases and 3 bases, there was a span of 6 bases. This CDR3 is built from 11 residues. Germline CDR1 and CDR2: MDHEN and SYDVKM. The CDR3 loop is CASTRYTEAFF. The CDR3 DNA reads as TGTGCCAGCACCAGATACACTGAAGCTTTCTTT.

This chain connects TRBV19 to TRBJ1-1, with 8 bases fitting TRBD1. The CDR3 is made up of 13 amino acids. Germline assignment: CDR1 LNHDA and CDR2 SQIVND (reference sequence). V was pared by 7 bases and J by 8 bases, with 9 bases of the junction left unmatched. This chain's CDR3 is CASKSEGQAEAFF. CDR3 nucleotide sequence: TGTGCCAGTAAAAGTGAGGGACAGGCCGAAGCTTTCTTT.

The chain links TRBV7-2 to TRBJ1-2; TRBD1 matches at 9 bases. J gave up 4 bases and V 1 base, and 16 bases lay outside the gene matches. The CDR3 runs to 19 residues. Germline assignment: CDR1 SGHTA and CDR2 FQGNSA. CDR3 amino acids: CASSLDGYGSDRGGYGYTF. For the CDR3, the DNA is TGTGCCAGCAGCTTAGATGGCTACGGATCGGACAGGGGTGGCTATGGCTACACCTTC.

This clone was counted between two and nine times. This rearrangement joins TRBV5-6 to TRBJ1-1; no clear D. The germline gives CDR1 SGHDT, CDR2 YYEEEE. CDR3 length equals 13 residues. V was shortened by 0 bases and J by 5 bases, with 8 bases between the two germline ends. The CDR3 nucleotides read TGTGCCAGCAGCTTGGGGAGGGTGACTGAAGCTTTCTTT. It encodes CASSLGRVTEAFF. Variable domain in full (rest from reference TRBV5-6 and TRBJ1-1): DAGVTQSPTHLIKTRGQQVTLRCSPKSGHDTVSWYQQALGQGPQFIFQYYEEEERQRGNFPDRFSGHQFPNYSSELNVNALLLGDSALYLCASSLGRVTEAFFGQGTRLTVV.

This chain connects TRBV5-4 to TRBJ1-1; D uncertain. The CDR3 totals 12 residues. V shed 10 bases and J shed 5 bases, with 15 bases lying between them. CDR1 is SGHNT, CDR2 YYREEE, per germline (reference sequence). CDR3 sequence (DNA): TGTGCCTTACGAAAAGGAGGGACTGAAGCTTTCTTT. This translates into CALRKGGTEAFF.

The DNA of the CDR3 is TGTGCCAGCAGCTTAGGTTCCAGGGGAGAGACCCAGTACTTC. It yields the protein CASSLGSRGETQYF. The chain links TRBV11-2 to TRBJ2-5; D might be TRBD1 (6 bases). The V gene's germline CDR1 is SGHAT and CDR2 FQNNGV. The CDR3 is 14 residues long. V dropped 1 base and J dropped 4 bases, with 10 bases sitting between them. Together with reference TRBV11-2 and TRBJ2-5, the CDR3 gives the full variable domain: EAGVAQSPRYKIIEKRQSVAFWCNPISGHATLYWYQQILGQGPKLLIQFQNNGVVDDSQLPKDRFSAERLKGVDSTLKIQPAKLEDSAVYLCASSLGSRGETQYFGPGTRLLVL.

The rearrangement joins TRBV5-1 to TRBJ2-2; D might be TRBD2 (6 bases). The germline V gene has CDR1 SGHRS and CDR2 YFSETQ. Trimming cost V 1 base and J 4 bases, with 14 bases left between them. This CDR3 is built from 16 residues. CDR3 sequence (DNA): TGCGCCAGCAGCTTGAGGGCGGGACCAGGCACCGGGGAGCTGTTTTTT. Amino acids: CASSLRAGPGTGELFF.

The CDR3: CASSPRQGLAGNTIYF. Written as DNA, the CDR3 is TGTGCCAGCTCACCAAGGCAGGGGTTAGCTGGAAACACCATATATTTT. V usage is TRBV18 and J usage is TRBJ1-3, with a weak D call TRBD1 (6 bases). This CDR3 contains 16 residues. Trimming left V 2 bases short and J 2 bases short, with 13 bases between. Germline V gives CDR1 KGHSH, CDR2 LQKENI.

The V gene is TRBV7-2, the J gene TRBJ2-7, with 7 bases identical to TRBD1. The V and J ends lost 0 bases and 3 bases, in that order; junction bases with no gene match: 2. This CDR3 spans 14 amino acids. Germline CDR1 and CDR2: SGHTA and FQGNSA. The CDR3 DNA sequence: TGTGCCAGCAGCTTAGCGGGGGACAGCTACGAGCAGTACTTC. This gives the protein CASSLAGDSYEQYF.